This T cell receptor beta chain came from a study of blood T cell repertoires in COVID-19. V shed 5 bases, J shed 6 bases, and the junction held 6 bases outside the gene matches. Germline V lookup: CDR1 PRHDT, CDR2 FYEKMQ (reference sequence). The CDR3 consists of 14 residues. Assay: immunoSEQ multiplex PCR; the TCRdb copy retains only in-frame clones and omits some. The sample lists around 310,000 clones; roughly 90% were seen once. This chain links TRBV13 with TRBJ2-1; 8 nucleotides match TRBD2. Sequencing used peripheral blood. This TCR derives from a woman aged 40 to 55 with COVID-19, enrolled during active disease. CDR3 nucleotides: TGTGCCAGCAGCCTTCCCGGGGGGGTCAATGAGCAGTTCTTC. Its protein is CASSLPGGVNEQFF.